A selection of T cell receptor beta chains follows, all from one sample in a study of long-term antiretroviral therapy in people with HIV. Method: immunoSEQ multiplex PCR; TCRdb's copy keeps in-frame clones and lacks some. The sample records tens of thousands of clones, approximately 84% being singletons. Sequenced here: unsorted PBMCs, sampled 0.5 years before starting antiretroviral therapy. The source of these receptors is a man between 35 and 55 years old with HIV. Each CDR3 is given without its conserved first and last residue. Clone size is shown for a subset of rows, as once, few, many or a class of expanded clone.

cdr3_aa: ASSARPSGEYTEAF; clone_size: NA; j_call: TRBJ1-1; v_call: TRBV6-1
cdr3_aa: ASRLTGVGAPNTGELF; clone_size: NA; j_call: TRBJ2-2; v_call: TRBV19
cdr3_aa: ASSLPPGYTNEAF; clone_size: once; j_call: TRBJ1-1; v_call: TRBV11-2
cdr3_aa: ASSFGTGKQPQH; clone_size: NA; j_call: TRBJ1-5; v_call: TRBV27
cdr3_aa: ASSFQGITDTQY; clone_size: NA; j_call: TRBJ2-3; v_call: TRBV28
cdr3_aa: ASSQTGDRRTGELF; clone_size: once; j_call: TRBJ2-2; v_call: TRBV4-2
cdr3_aa: ASSLAGNGYT; clone_size: few; j_call: TRBJ1-2; v_call: TRBV28
cdr3_aa: ARRCRDTGELF; clone_size: NA; j_call: TRBJ2-2; v_call: TRBV7-5
cdr3_aa: ASSPPGQSNQPQH; clone_size: NA; j_call: TRBJ1-5; v_call: TRBV28
cdr3_aa: ASSEGGGVTYEQY; clone_size: once; j_call: NA; v_call: TRBV2
cdr3_aa: ASSLRGRGRTYEQY; clone_size: once; j_call: TRBJ2-7; v_call: TRBV28
cdr3_aa: ASSSNLGQGLYGYT; clone_size: NA; j_call: TRBJ1-2; v_call: TRBV6-5